The 30 T cell receptor beta chains below come from one sample, sequenced in a study of cytomegalovirus exposure and HLA in healthy donors. In the PCR, 60 Vbeta and 13 Jbeta primers were used. TCRdb's copy holds only in-frame clones and misses some; the assay was immunoSEQ multiplex PCR. The sample has fewer than 90,000 clones; roughly three quarters are singletons. The sequenced sample was PBMCs. These receptors all come from a man between 25 and 39 years old in good health and CMV-seronegative.

The rearrangement joins TRBV19 to TRBJ1-1; perhaps TRBD1 as D (6 bases). The CDR3 runs 11 residues. V lost 8 bases and J lost 9, with 13 bases in between. CDR1 and CDR2 (germline): LNHDA, SQIVND (reference sequence). CDR3 protein: CASQLGDKAFF. The CDR3 nucleotides are TGTGCCAGTCAATTAGGGGACAAAGCTTTCTTT. The full variable domain, completed using reference TRBV19 and TRBJ1-1, is DGGITQSPKYLFRKEGQNVTLSCEQNLNHDAMYWYRQDPGQGLRLIYYSQIVNDFQKGDIAEGYSVSREKKESFPLTVTSAQKNPTAFYLCASQLGDKAFFGQGTRLTVV.

V and J are TRBV14 and TRBJ2-1, with 9 bases identical to TRBD2. This CDR3 spans 14 amino acids. CDR1 SGHDN and CDR2 FVKESK come from the germline V gene. Trimming removed 6 bases from V and 7 bases from J; junction bases left unmatched: 7. The CDR3 sequence is CASRLSGRRNEQFF. In nucleotides, the CDR3 is TGTGCCAGCAGACTCAGCGGGAGGAGGAATGAGCAGTTCTTC. Using reference TRBV14 and TRBJ2-1 for the parts outside the CDR3, the full variable domain is EAGVTQFPSHSVIEKGQTVTLRCDPISGHDNLYWYRRVMGKEIKFLLHFVKESKQDESGMPNNRFLAERTGGTYSTLKVQPAELEDSGVYFCASRLSGRRNEQFFGPGTRLTVL.

CDR3 sequence reads: CASRLTGAFGGYTF. CDR3 coding DNA: TGCGCCAGCAGGTTGACAGGGGCTTTTGGTGGCTACACCTTC. V is TRBV5-1 and J is TRBJ1-2; 8 nucleotides match TRBD1. CDR1 SGHRS and CDR2 YFSETQ come from the germline V gene. The CDR3 contains 14 residues. The V gene end was trimmed by 5 bases and the J gene end by 7 bases; junction bases not matched to a gene: 10.

This clone was recorded a few times. The chain has TRBV27 and TRBJ1-1; 10 nucleotides line up with TRBD1. The junction had 6 bases not matched to a gene; V was cut back by 0 bases and J by 5 bases. CDR1 and CDR2 from the germline V gene are MNHEY and SMNVEV (reference sequence). This CDR3 contains 16 residues. The CDR3 reads CASSLSKGTGVTEAFF. DNA of the CDR3: TGTGCCAGCAGTTTATCGAAGGGGACAGGGGTGACTGAAGCTTTCTTT.

The chain is built from TRBV27 and TRBJ2-7; 8 positions match TRBD2. The ends lost 6 bases at V and 0 bases at J; junction bases unmatched: 10. This CDR3 contains 16 residues. CDR1 and CDR2 (germline): MNHEY, SMNVEV (reference sequence). CDR3: CASRKPGGGPSYEQYF. The DNA for the CDR3 is TGTGCCAGCAGGAAACCGGGCGGGGGGCCCTCCTACGAGCAGTACTTC.

This sequence joins TRBV13 and TRBJ1-2; 12 bases are a match to TRBD1. The V gene's germline CDR1 is PRHDT and CDR2 FYEKMQ (reference sequence). The CDR3 sequence is 14 residues long. V lost 5 bases to trimming and J lost 7 bases; unmatched junction nucleotides: 5. In DNA, the CDR3 is TGTGCCAGCAGCCAGGGACAGGGGGCGACTGGCTACACCTTC. As protein: CASSQGQGATGYTF.

Notes on this clone: The junction departs from the called germline gene at one end, perhaps through a read error. The chain couples TRBV5-1 to TRBJ2-3, with 7 bases matching TRBD1. This CDR3 has 13 amino acids. Germline assignment: CDR1 SGHRS and CDR2 YFSETQ. CDR3: CASSLEGTETQYF. The CDR3 DNA sequence: TGCGCCAGCAGCTTGGAAGGGACAGAAACGCAGTATTTT.

The chain couples TRBV25-1 to TRBJ1-4, with a tentative D call TRBD1 (5 bases). CDR1 and CDR2 from the germline V gene are MGHDK and SYGVNS. Trimming shortened V by 6 bases and J by 8 bases, and 13 bases separated the two germline ends. This CDR3 has 13 residues. The CDR3 region has the DNA TGTGCCAGCAGGTCGGGGGGAGGCGAAAAACTGTTTTTT. It specifies CASRSGGGEKLFF.

The chain couples TRBV6-1 to TRBJ1-5; TRBD1 agrees at 10 bases. This CDR3 contains 14 residues. Unmatched junction bases numbered 0, after V lost 1 base and J lost 6 bases. The germline V gene encodes CDR1 MNHNS and CDR2 SASEGT. The CDR3 here is CASSEGQGAQPQHF. In DNA form, the CDR3 reads TGTGCCAGCAGTGAAGGACAGGGGGCTCAGCCCCAGCATTTT.

The CDR3, as DNA: TGTGCCAGCAGTACGAACGCAGGGGGCACTGAAGCTTTCTTT. Encoded protein: CASSTNAGGTEAFF. The rearrangement uses TRBV2 and TRBJ1-1; TRBD1 matches 7 bases. With 5 bases clipped from V and 4 bases from J, the junction kept 7 bases outside the gene matches. The CDR3 extends over 14 amino acids. From germline, CDR1 is SNHLY and CDR2 FYNNEI.

The chain uses TRBV9 and TRBJ2-5, with 7 bases fitting TRBD1. Germline assignment: CDR1 SGDLS and CDR2 YYNGEE. The ends lost 0 bases at V and 10 bases at J; junction bases unmatched: 12. The CDR3 has 15 amino acids. The CDR3 region has the DNA TGTGCCAGCAGCGTAGAAAGGGGGCCCCTACCGATCCAGTACTTC. The encoded protein is CASSVERGPLPIQYF.

This clone was picked up a small number of times. The chain employs TRBV2 and TRBJ1-1; TRBD1 aligns across 8 bases. Germline loops: CDR1 SNHLY, CDR2 FYNNEI. The ends lost 7 bases at V and 5 bases at J; junction bases unmatched: 3. This CDR3 has 12 amino acids. The DNA of the CDR3 is TGTGCCAGCAATCAGGGGGCGACTGAAGCTTTCTTT. Amino acid sequence: CASNQGATEAFF.

J is TRBJ2-1 and V is TRBV6-5, with 12 bases that match TRBD2. Trimming took 2 bases from V and 4 from J; bases not matched to a gene: 3. This CDR3 is 16 amino acids long. The V gene's germline CDR1 is MNHEY and CDR2 SVGAGI. CDR3 residues: CASSYGLAGGYNEQFF. The CDR3 DNA sequence: TGTGCCAGCAGTTACGGTCTAGCGGGAGGGTACAATGAGCAGTTCTTC.

CDR3 in amino acids: CASSSEGQPVNEQFF. DNA for the CDR3: TGTGCCAGCAGTTCGGAGGGGCAGCCCGTTAATGAGCAGTTCTTC. The genes are TRBV28 and TRBJ2-1; D is perhaps TRBD2 (6 bases). Germline V gene lookup returns CDR1 MDHEN and CDR2 SYDVKM. V lost 4 bases, J lost 7 bases, and 17 bases lay in between. This CDR3 is 15 amino acids long.

This chain joins TRBV30 and TRBJ2-5; 16 nucleotides align to TRBD2. Germline V gives CDR1 GTSNPN, CDR2 SVGIG (reference sequence). Trimming took 5 bases from V and 1 from J; bases not matched to a gene: 7. The CDR3 runs to 17 residues. The CDR3 here is CAWVGTSGGEIQETQYF. CDR3 coding DNA: TGTGCCTGGGTTGGGACTAGCGGGGGGGAGATCCAAGAGACCCAGTACTTC.

J is TRBJ1-5 and V is TRBV2, with D perhaps TRBD1 (5 bases). CDR3 length: 15 amino acids. Trimming cost V 6 bases and J 0 bases, with 12 bases left between them. Germline V gene data show CDR1 as SNHLY and CDR2 as FYNNEI. The CDR3 bases are TGTGCCAGCAGCGCTCAGGGACTTAGCAATCAGCCCCAGCATTTT. Protein product: CASSAQGLSNQPQHF.

V is TRBV30 and J is TRBJ2-6, with TRBD2 matching over 14 bases. With V trimmed by 2 bases and J by 1 base, 7 bases remained unmatched. The CDR3 contains 19 residues. Germline CDR1 is GTSNPN and CDR2 is SVGIG (reference sequence). The CDR3 here is CAWSPGLAGVASGANVLTF. The CDR3 coding sequence is TGTGCCTGGAGTCCGGGACTAGCGGGAGTCGCGTCTGGGGCCAACGTCCTGACTTTC.

The chain has TRBV6-6 and TRBJ1-5; a weak D match, TRBD1 (5 bases). The CDR3 spans 15 residues. Trimming stripped 0 bases from V and 3 bases from J, with 9 bases between. Per the germline V gene, CDR1 is MNHNY and CDR2 is SVGAGI (reference sequence). CDR3 DNA sequence: TGTGCCAGCAGTTACTCGAGACAGTTCAATCAGCCCCAGCATTTT. Its translation: CASSYSRQFNQPQHF.

A single count supports this clone. The J gene is TRBJ2-2, the V gene TRBV9; D unclear. Per the germline V gene, CDR1 is SGDLS and CDR2 is YYNGEE. V gave up 0 bases and J gave up 5 bases, with 11 bases separating them. The CDR3 spans 15 residues. The CDR3 spells CASSVGWSVTGELFF. CDR3 bases: TGTGCCAGCAGCGTAGGGTGGTCAGTGACCGGGGAGCTGTTTTTT.

On this clone itself: At one end the junction does not follow the germline gene, possibly because of a read error. This rearrangement joins TRBV27 to TRBJ2-1; TRBD2 is a possible D gene (6 bases). The CDR3 sequence is 14 residues long. The germline V gene encodes CDR1 MNHEY and CDR2 SMNVEV (reference sequence). CDR3 residues: CASGFLTREDEQFF. CDR3 DNA sequence: TGTGCCAGCGGTTTCTTGACGAGGGAGGATGAGCAGTTCTTC.

Comments on this clone: At one end the junction does not follow the germline gene, possibly because of a read error. The chain is built from TRBV6-1 and TRBJ1-1, with 9 bases that match TRBD1. CDR3 size: 14 residues. Germline V gene lookup returns CDR1 MNHNS and CDR2 SASEGT. Written as DNA, the CDR3 is TGTGCCAGCACCTCCGGACAGGGGAACGCTGAAGCTTTCTTT. It encodes CASTSGQGNAEAFF.

The rearrangement uses TRBV6-1 and TRBJ2-5, with TRBD2 identical over 10 bases. The V and J ends lost 4 bases and 7 bases, in that order; junction bases with no gene match: 6. Germline values: CDR1 MNHNS, CDR2 SASEGT. The CDR3 sequence is 14 residues long. The CDR3 protein is CASSAQREGGTQYF. The CDR3, as DNA: TGTGCCAGCAGTGCCCAGCGGGAGGGCGGGACCCAGTACTTC.

A remark on this clone: Other DNA sequences from this sample encode an identical CDR3 as well. This CDR3 is CASSLGQNTEAFF. The DNA of the CDR3 is TGTGCCAGCAGCTTAGGGCAGAACACTGAAGCTTTCTTT. This sequence joins TRBV7-2 and TRBJ1-1, with no clear D. CDR1 SGHTA and CDR2 FQGNSA come from the germline V gene. Trimming left V 1 base short and J 1 base short, with 4 bases between. The CDR3 extends over 13 amino acids.

The chain recombines TRBV19 with TRBJ2-2, with TRBD1 matching over 8 bases. Trimming removed 5 bases from V and 4 bases from J; junction bases left unmatched: 6. The CDR3 has 15 residues. Germline CDR1 and CDR2: LNHDA and SQIVND (reference sequence). DNA of the CDR3: TGTGCCAGTAGTCAAGACAGGGGAGTCACCGGGGAGCTGTTTTTT. Amino acid sequence: CASSQDRGVTGELFF.

This chain joins TRBV2 and TRBJ1-2; D is unresolved. V lost 3 bases to trimming and J lost 8 bases, with 13 bases between them. This CDR3 comprises 13 residues. Germline CDR1 is SNHLY and CDR2 is FYNNEI. The CDR3 coding sequence is TGTGCCAGCAGTGAGGGCCAGCTCTGGGGCTACACCTTC. Encoded protein: CASSEGQLWGYTF.

This clone was found a few times. V gene TRBV7-2 combines with J gene TRBJ1-5; the D gene is possibly TRBD1 (5 bases). The CDR3 is made up of 15 amino acids. Trimming removed 1 base from V and 4 bases from J, with 11 bases in between. From germline, CDR1 is SGHTA and CDR2 FQGNSA. DNA of the CDR3: TGTGCCAGCAGCTTAGAATCGGGGGAGAATCAGCCCCAGCATTTT. As protein: CASSLESGENQPQHF. Supplemented by reference TRBV7-2 and TRBJ1-5, the full variable domain reads GAGVSQSPSNKVTEKGKDVELRCDPISGHTALYWYRQSLGQGLEFLIYFQGNSAPDKSGLPSDRFSAERTGGSVSTLTIQRTQQEDSAVYLCASSLESGENQPQHFGDGTRLSIL.

V is TRBV19 and J is TRBJ1-1, with a possible D match to TRBD1 (6 bases). The CDR3 is 13 amino acids. Trimming pared 5 bases from V and 2 bases from J, leaving 9 bases between. CDR1 LNHDA and CDR2 SQIVND come from the germline V gene (reference sequence). In DNA, the CDR3 is TGTGCCAGTAGTGCTGGGACAAACACTGAAGCTTTCTTT. Translating it yields CASSAGTNTEAFF.

V is TRBV28 and J is TRBJ1-2; TRBD1 is a possible D gene (5 bases). CDR3 size: 12 residues. The germline V gene encodes CDR1 MDHEN and CDR2 SYDVKM. Trimming took 3 bases from V and 5 from J, leaving 7 bases between them. Written as DNA, the CDR3 is TGTGCCAGCAGTTTGCCAGGGTATGGCTACACCTTC. This translates into CASSLPGYGYTF.

This rearrangement joins TRBV29-1 to TRBJ2-1; a possible D gene is TRBD2 (6 bases). The V end lost 4 bases, the J end lost 10 bases, and 14 bases lay between the germline ends. The CDR3 loop spans 12 amino acids. Germline CDR1 is SQVTM and CDR2 is ANQGSEA. The CDR3 sequence is CSVVASDYEQFF. The CDR3 DNA is TGCAGCGTTGTGGCTAGCGATTACGAGCAGTTCTTC.

V gene TRBV7-6 combines with J gene TRBJ2-7, with a possible D match to TRBD1 (6 bases). The CDR3 spans 14 residues. Germline V CDR1 and CDR2: SGHVS, FNYEAQ. The V end lost 1 base, the J end lost 2 bases, and 9 bases lay between the germline ends. The CDR3 DNA sequence: TGTGCCAGCAGCTTAGGGTCAGGGGCCTACGAGCAGTACTTC. Translated: CASSLGSGAYEQYF.